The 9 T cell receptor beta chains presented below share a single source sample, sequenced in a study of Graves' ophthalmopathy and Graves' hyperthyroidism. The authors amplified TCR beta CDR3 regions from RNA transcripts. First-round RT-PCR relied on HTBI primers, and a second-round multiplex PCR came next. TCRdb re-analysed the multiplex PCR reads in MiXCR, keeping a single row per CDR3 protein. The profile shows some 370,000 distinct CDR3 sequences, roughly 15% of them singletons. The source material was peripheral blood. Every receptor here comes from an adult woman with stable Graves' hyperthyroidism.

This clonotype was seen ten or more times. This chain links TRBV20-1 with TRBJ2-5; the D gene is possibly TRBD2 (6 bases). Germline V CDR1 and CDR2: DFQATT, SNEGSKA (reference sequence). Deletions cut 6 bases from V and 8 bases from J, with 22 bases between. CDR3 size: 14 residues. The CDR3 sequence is CSASPGLVGDTQYF. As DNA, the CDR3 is TGCAGTGCCTCTCCGGGACTCGTGGGGGATACCCAGTACTTC.

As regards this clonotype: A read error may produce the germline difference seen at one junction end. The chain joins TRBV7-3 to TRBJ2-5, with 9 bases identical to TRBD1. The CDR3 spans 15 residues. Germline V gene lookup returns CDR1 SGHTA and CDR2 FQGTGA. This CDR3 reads CASSLLGQGHETQCF. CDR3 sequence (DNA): TGTGCCAGCAGCTTATTAGGACAGGGGCATGAGACCCAGTGCTTC.

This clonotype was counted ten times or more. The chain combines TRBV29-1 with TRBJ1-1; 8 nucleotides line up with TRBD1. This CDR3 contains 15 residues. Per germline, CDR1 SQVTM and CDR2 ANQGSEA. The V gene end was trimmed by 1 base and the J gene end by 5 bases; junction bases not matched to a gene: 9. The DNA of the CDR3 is TGCAGCGTTGAAGGGACAGGGAAGGGGAGAACTGAAGCTTTCTTT. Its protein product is CSVEGTGKGRTEAFF. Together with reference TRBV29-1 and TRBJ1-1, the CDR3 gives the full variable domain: SAVISQKPSRDICQRGTSLTIQCQVDSQVTMMFWYRQQPGQSLTLIATANQGSEATYESGFVIDKFPISRPNLTFSTLTVSNMSPEDSSIYLCSVEGTGKGRTEAFFGQGTRLTVV.

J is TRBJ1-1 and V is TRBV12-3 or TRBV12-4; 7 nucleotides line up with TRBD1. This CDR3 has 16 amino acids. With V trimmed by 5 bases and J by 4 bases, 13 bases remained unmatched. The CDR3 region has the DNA TGTGCCAGCAGTCTAAGCGGGACAGAGAGGTTCACTGAAGCTTTCTTT. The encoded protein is CASSLSGTERFTEAFF.

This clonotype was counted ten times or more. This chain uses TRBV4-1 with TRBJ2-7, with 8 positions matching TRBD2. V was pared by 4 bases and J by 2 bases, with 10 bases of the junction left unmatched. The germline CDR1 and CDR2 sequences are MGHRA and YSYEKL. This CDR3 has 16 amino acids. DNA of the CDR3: TGCGCCAGCAGCCCCCAGGCAGCGCGGGAGGCCTACGAGCAGTACTTC. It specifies CASSPQAAREAYEQYF.

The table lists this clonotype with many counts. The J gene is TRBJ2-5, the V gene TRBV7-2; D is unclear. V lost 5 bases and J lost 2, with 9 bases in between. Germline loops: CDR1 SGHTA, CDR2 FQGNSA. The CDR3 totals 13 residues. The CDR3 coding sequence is TGTGCCAGCAGCCACGACAATCAAGAGACCCAGTACTTC. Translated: CASSHDNQETQYF.

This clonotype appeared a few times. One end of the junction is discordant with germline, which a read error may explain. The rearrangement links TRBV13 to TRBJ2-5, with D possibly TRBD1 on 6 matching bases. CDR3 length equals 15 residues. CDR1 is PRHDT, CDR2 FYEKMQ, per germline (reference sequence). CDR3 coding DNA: TGTACCAGCAGCCTGAACGGGGACAATAGAGAGACCCAGTACTTC. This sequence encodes CTSSLNGDNRETQYF.

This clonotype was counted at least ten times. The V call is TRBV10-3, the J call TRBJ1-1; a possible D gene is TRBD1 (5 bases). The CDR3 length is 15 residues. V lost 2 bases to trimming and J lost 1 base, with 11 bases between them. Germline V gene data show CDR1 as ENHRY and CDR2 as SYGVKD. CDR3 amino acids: CAISEDVGANTEAFF. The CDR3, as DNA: TGTGCCATCAGTGAGGACGTCGGGGCGAACACTGAAGCTTTCTTT.

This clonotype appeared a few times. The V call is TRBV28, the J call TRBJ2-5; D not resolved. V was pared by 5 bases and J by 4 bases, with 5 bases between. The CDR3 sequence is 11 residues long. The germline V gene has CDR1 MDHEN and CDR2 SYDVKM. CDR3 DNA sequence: TGTGCCAGCAGTGCCCCAGAGACCCAGTACTTC. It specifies CASSAPETQYF.